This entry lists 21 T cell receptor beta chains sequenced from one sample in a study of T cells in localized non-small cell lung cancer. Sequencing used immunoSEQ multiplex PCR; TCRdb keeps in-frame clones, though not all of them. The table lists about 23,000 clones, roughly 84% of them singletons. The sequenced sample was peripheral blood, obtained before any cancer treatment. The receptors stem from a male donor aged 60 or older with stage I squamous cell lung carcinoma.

The CDR3, as DNA: TGCGCCAGCAGCCAAGTCGCCCCCAGGGGGAACACTGAAGCTTTCTTT. Translation: CASSQVAPRGNTEAFF. The rearrangement uses TRBV4-1 and TRBJ1-1; a possible D gene is TRBD1 (6 bases). The length of the CDR3 is 16 residues. V was cut by 1 base and J by 1 base, with 13 bases left in between. CDR1 and CDR2 (germline): MGHRA, YSYEKL.

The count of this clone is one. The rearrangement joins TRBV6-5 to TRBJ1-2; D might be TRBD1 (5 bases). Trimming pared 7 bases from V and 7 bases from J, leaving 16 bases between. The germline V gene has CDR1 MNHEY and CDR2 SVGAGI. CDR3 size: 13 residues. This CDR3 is CASTSARDSGYTF. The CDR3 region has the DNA TGTGCCAGCACCTCAGCAAGGGACTCTGGCTACACCTTC.

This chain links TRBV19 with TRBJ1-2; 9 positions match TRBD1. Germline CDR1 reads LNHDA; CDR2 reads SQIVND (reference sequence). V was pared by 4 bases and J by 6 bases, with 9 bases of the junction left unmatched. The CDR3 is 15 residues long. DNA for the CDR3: TGTGCCAGTAGTAAGGACAGGGGAACCGGTCATGGCTACACCTTC. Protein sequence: CASSKDRGTGHGYTF.

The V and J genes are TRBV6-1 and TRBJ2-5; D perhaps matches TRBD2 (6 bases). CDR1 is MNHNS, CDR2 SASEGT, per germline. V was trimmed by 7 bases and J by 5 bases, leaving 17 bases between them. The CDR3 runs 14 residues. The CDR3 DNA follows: TGTGCCAGCACCTCGGACTGGGGAGGCGAGACCCAGTACTTC. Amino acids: CASTSDWGGETQYF.

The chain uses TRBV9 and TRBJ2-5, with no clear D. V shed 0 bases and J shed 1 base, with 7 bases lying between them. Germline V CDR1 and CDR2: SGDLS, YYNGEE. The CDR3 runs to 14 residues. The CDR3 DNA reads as TGTGCCAGCAGCGTAGCTTTGGGCCAAGAGACCCAGTACTTC. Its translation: CASSVALGQETQYF.

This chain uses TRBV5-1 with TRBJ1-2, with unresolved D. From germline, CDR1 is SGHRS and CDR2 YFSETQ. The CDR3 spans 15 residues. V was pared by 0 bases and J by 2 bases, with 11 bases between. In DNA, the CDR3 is TGCGCCAGCAGCTTGGATGGAACTCAAAACTATGGCTACACCTTC. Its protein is CASSLDGTQNYGYTF.

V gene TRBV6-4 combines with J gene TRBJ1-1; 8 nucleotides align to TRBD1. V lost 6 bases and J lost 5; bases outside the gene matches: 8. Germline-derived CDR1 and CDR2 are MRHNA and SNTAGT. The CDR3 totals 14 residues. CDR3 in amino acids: CASSMTGEVTEAFF. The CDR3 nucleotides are TGTGCCAGCAGCATGACAGGGGAGGTGACTGAAGCTTTCTTT.

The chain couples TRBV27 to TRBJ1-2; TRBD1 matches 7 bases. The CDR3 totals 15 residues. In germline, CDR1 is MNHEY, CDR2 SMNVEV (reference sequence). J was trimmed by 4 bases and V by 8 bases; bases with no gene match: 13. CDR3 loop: CASGAPGQIFYGYTF. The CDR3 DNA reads TGTGCCAGCGGGGCACCGGGACAGATTTTCTATGGCTACACCTTC.

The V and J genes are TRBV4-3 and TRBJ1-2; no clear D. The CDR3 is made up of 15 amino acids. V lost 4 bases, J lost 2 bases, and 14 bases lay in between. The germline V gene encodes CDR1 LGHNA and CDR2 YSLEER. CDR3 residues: CASSPYLAVNYGYTF. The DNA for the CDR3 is TGCGCCAGCAGCCCCTATCTCGCAGTCAACTATGGCTACACCTTC.

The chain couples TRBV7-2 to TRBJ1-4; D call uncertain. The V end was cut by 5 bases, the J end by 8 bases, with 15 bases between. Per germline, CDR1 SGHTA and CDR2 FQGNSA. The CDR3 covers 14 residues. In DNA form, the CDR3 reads TGTGCCAGCAGCCAGCCTCAGCGACGGGAAAAACTGTTTTTT. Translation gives CASSQPQRREKLFF. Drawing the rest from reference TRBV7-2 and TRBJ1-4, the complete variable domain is GAGVSQSPSNKVTEKGKDVELRCDPISGHTALYWYRQSLGQGLEFLIYFQGNSAPDKSGLPSDRFSAERTGGSVSTLTIQRTQQEDSAVYLCASSQPQRREKLFFGSGTQLSVL.

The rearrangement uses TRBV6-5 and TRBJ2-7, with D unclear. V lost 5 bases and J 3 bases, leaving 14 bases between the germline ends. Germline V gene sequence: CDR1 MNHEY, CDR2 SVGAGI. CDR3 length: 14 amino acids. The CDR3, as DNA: TGTGCCAGCAGTGGGCAGCAACCCTTCTACGAGCAGTACTTC. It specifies CASSGQQPFYEQYF.

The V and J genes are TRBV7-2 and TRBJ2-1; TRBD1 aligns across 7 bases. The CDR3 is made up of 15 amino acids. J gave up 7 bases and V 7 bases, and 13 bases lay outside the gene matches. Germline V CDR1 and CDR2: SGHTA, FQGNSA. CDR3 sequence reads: CASTTPGTALNEQFF. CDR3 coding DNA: TGTGCCAGCACCACCCCAGGGACAGCCCTTAATGAGCAGTTCTTC.

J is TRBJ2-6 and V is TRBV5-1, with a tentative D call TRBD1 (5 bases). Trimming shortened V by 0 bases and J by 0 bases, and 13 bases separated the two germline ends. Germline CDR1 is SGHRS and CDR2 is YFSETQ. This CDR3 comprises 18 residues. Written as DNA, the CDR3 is TGCGCCAGCAGCTTGGATCCAGGGTACCTCTCTGGGGCCAACGTCCTGACTTTC. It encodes CASSLDPGYLSGANVLTF.

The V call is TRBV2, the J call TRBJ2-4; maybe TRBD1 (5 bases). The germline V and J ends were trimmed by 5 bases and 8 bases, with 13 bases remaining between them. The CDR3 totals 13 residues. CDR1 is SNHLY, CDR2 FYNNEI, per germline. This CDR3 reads CASSQGEEYIQYF. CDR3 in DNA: TGTGCCAGCAGTCAAGGGGAAGAATACATTCAGTACTTC.

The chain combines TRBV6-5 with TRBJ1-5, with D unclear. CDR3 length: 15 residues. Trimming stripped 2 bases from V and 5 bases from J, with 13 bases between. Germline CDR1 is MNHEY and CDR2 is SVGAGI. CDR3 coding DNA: TGTGCCAGCAGTTACAGTTGGAGGGAGGATCAGCCCCAGCATTTT. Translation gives CASSYSWREDQPQHF.

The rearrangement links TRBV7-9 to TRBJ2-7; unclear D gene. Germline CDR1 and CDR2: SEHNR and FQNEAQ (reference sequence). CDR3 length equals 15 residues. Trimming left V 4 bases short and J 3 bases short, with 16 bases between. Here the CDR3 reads CASSYGDEMYYEQYF. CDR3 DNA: TGTGCCAGCAGCTACGGAGACGAGATGTACTACGAGCAGTACTTC.

CDR3 sequence: CASSERRDSPLHF. CDR3 nucleotide sequence: TGTGCCAGCAGTGAAAGAAGGGATTCACCCCTCCACTTT. The chain recombines TRBV6-1 with TRBJ1-6; D gene unclear. The CDR3 covers 13 residues. Deletions cut 2 bases from V and 8 bases from J, with 7 bases between. Germline CDR1 MNHNS, CDR2 SASEGT.

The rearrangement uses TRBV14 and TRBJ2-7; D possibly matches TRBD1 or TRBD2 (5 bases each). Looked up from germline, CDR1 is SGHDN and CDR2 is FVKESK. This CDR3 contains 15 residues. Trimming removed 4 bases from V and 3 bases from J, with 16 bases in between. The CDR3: CASSRGPNLLYEQYF. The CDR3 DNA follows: TGTGCCAGCAGCCGGGGACCCAACCTACTCTACGAGCAGTACTTC.

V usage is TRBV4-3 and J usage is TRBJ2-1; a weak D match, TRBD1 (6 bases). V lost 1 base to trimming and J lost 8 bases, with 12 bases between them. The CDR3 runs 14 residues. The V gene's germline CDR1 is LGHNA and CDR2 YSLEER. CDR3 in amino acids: CASSQVAGVHEQFF. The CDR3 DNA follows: TGCGCCAGCAGCCAAGTGGCAGGGGTCCATGAGCAGTTCTTC.

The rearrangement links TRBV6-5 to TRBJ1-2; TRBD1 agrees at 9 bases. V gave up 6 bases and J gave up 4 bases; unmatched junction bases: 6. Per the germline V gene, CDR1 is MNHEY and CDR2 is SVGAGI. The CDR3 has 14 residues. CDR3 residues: CASRRTGESYGYTF. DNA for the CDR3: TGTGCCAGCAGGAGGACAGGGGAAAGCTATGGCTACACCTTC.

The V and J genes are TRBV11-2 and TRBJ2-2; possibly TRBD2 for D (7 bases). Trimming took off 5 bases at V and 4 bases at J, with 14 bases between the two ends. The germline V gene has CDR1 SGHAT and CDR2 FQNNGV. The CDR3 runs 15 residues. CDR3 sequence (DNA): TGTGCCAGCAGCCTTTCGGGGGGCCGCACCGGGGAGCTGTTTTTT. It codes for CASSLSGGRTGELFF.